This TCR beta chain derives from a study of beta chain features in type 1 diabetes. Of the isolated RNA, all was reverse transcribed, and so the sequenced material was expressed TCRB transcripts. Sequenced by immunoSEQ multiplex PCR; TCRdb stores in-frame clones only, minus some. The sample holds about 620,000 clones, around 15% seen once. Staining for CD45RO/CCR7/CD25/CD127/CD95/CD27 allowed sorting of CD4+ naive, central memory, regulatory and stem cell-like memory cells. This CDR3 contains 16 residues. Germline CDR1 is SGHTA and CDR2 is FQGNSA. The ends lost 2 bases at V and 0 bases at J; junction bases unmatched: 3.

The source is a man between 18 and 35 years old in good health. The sample was naive CD4+ T cells from blood. The chain uses TRBV7-2 and TRBJ1-3, with TRBD1 matching 8 bases. The CDR3 spells CASSLTQGASGNTIYF. The CDR3 DNA follows: TGTGCCAGCAGCTTAACTCAGGGGGCCTCTGGAAACACCATATATTTT.